This T cell receptor beta chain was recovered during a study of OX40 agonist ivuxolimab in advanced cancers. Overall study context: Two cutaneous melanoma patients and one hepatocellular carcinoma patient, three in all, had partial responses.

Profiled with immunoSEQ multiplex PCR; TCRdb holds only in-frame clones, not every one. The repertoire includes some 70,000 clones, roughly 82% of them detected once, and more than 0.95% sits in the top ten. A history of autoimmune disease or systemic immunosuppression excluded patients. There are 12 residues in the CDR3. From germline, CDR1 is MNHNY and CDR2 SVGAGI (reference sequence). As concerns this clone: Its target is not known.

Broader study findings: The work left the antigen specificity of expanded peripheral T cells undetermined. CD8+ T cells showed, on average, more clonal expansion than CD4+ cells.

The receptor was isolated from an adult with an advanced solid tumor such as melanoma, head and neck, liver or kidney cancer. Sequenced material: CD4+ or CD8+ T cells sorted from blood, taken in a trial of the OX40 agonist ivuxolimab. This rearrangement joins TRBV6-6 to TRBJ2-5, with 7 bases identical to TRBD1. Near its end, the DNA agrees better with TRBJ2-7, so the J call may be wrong. CDR3 sequence reads: CASTSRGHEQYF. The CDR3 DNA reads as TGTGCCAGCACTTCAAGGGGGCACGAGCAGTACTTC.